These 19 T cell receptor beta chains share one sample of origin, sequenced in a study of molecular identifiers for immune sequencing clone quantification. TCRdb used MiXCR to reprocess the PCR reads, holding one entry per CDR3 protein. The data show about 640,000 distinct CDR3 sequences, about 20% seen once. Sample: naive CD8+ T cells from blood, with Jurkat cell RNA spiked in. Subset of the sample: FACS-sorted CD8+CD4-CCR7+CD45RA+ naive T cells. These receptors were taken from a human donor in good health. Some libraries in this study had Jurkat cell RNA spiked in.

The J gene is TRBJ2-2, the V gene TRBV10-3; D may be TRBD1 (6 bases). Trimming removed 8 bases at V and 10 bases at J, with 26 bases between. This CDR3 is built from 16 residues. The germline V gene encodes CDR1 ENHRY and CDR2 SYGVKD. CDR3 amino acids: CAIADPMAGEQEELFF. The CDR3, as DNA: TGTGCCATCGCCGACCCGATGGCAGGGGAGCAGGAGGAGCTGTTTTTT.

This clonotype occurred many times. The chain has TRBV6-5 and TRBJ1-1; D is unresolved. With 0 bases removed from V and 1 base from J, the gap between germline ends came to 21 bases. The CDR3 spans 19 residues. The germline gives CDR1 MNHEY, CDR2 SVGAGI. The CDR3 bases are TGTGCCAGCAGTTACTCCCCCCTCAGTGGTCGGCCCCAGAACACTGAAGCTTTCTTT. Protein sequence: CASSYSPLSGRPQNTEAFF.

This clonotype was detected a few times. The junction and the germline gene differ at one end; a read error may be behind it. V is TRBV29-1 and J is TRBJ2-1; tentative D call: TRBD2 (6 bases). Germline V CDR1 and CDR2: SQVTM, ANQGSEA. This CDR3 contains 16 residues. CDR3 loop: CSVEGGLLSSYNEQFF. For the CDR3, the DNA is TGCAGCGTAGAAGGAGGGCTTCTCAGCTCCTACAATGAGCAGTTCTTC.

At least ten counts were recorded for this clonotype. The gene calls are TRBV6-2 or TRBV6-3 and TRBJ2-3, with a possible D match to TRBD1 (6 bases). Trimming cost V 0 bases and J 2 bases, with 18 bases left between them. The germline CDR1 and CDR2 sequences are MNHEY and SVGEGT. The CDR3 loop spans 18 amino acids. This CDR3 reads CASSYSPGQDISTDTQYF. The CDR3 nucleotides are TGTGCCAGCAGTTACTCCCCGGGACAAGATATATCCACAGATACGCAGTATTTT.

This clonotype was seen many times. The chain links TRBV7-9 to TRBJ2-2; TRBD1 agrees at 9 bases. Germline CDR1 SEHNR, CDR2 FQNEAQ (reference sequence). Losses at the gene ends were 4 bases for V and 4 bases for J; bases not matched to a gene: 1. There are 14 residues in the CDR3. The CDR3 is CASSSTGGTGELFF. The CDR3 region has the DNA TGTGCCAGCAGCTCGACAGGGGGCACCGGGGAGCTGTTTTTT.

The CDR3 DNA is TGTGCCAGTAGTATTGGTCGTACCTTGAACACTGAAGCTTTCTTT. Its translation: CASSIGRTLNTEAFF. The V gene is TRBV19, the J gene TRBJ1-1; D call uncertain. CDR1 is LNHDA and CDR2 is SQIVND in the germline V gene (reference sequence). The CDR3 length is 15 residues. With 3 bases removed from V and 0 bases from J, the gap between germline ends came to 11 bases. Full variable domain (remainder filled in from reference TRBV19 and TRBJ1-1): DGGITQSPKYLFRKEGQNVTLSCEQNLNHDAMYWYRQDPGQGLRLIYYSQIVNDFQKGDIAEGYSVSREKKESFPLTVTSAQKNPTAFYLCASSIGRTLNTEAFFGQGTRLTVV.

The chain carries TRBV9 and TRBJ1-5, with D possibly matching TRBD1 (5 bases). The germline V and J ends were trimmed by 0 bases and 1 base, with 11 bases remaining between them. The germline gives CDR1 SGDLS, CDR2 YYNGEE. The CDR3 sequence is 16 residues long. The CDR3 loop reads CASSVGGVGSNQPQHF. The CDR3 nucleotides read TGTGCCAGCAGCGTAGGAGGGGTTGGGAGCAATCAGCCCCAGCATTTT.

As for this clonotype: A read error may be the cause here, since a much bigger clone is one base away. The chain carries TRBV7-9 and TRBJ2-7; a weak D match, TRBD2 (7 bases). The germline V gene encodes CDR1 SEHNR and CDR2 FQNEAQ (reference sequence). CDR3 size: 12 residues. V lost 5 bases and J 8 bases, leaving 13 bases between the germline ends. CDR3 loop: CASSPRGDKQYF. CDR3 DNA sequence: TGTGCCAGCAGCCCCCGGGGGGACAAGCAGTACTTC.

This clonotype was detected many times. The chain uses TRBV4-2 and TRBJ2-3; D possibly matches TRBD1 or TRBD2 (5 bases each). Trimming removed 0 bases from V and 2 bases from J, with 18 bases in between. The CDR3 runs 18 residues. The germline CDR1 and CDR2 sequences are LGHNA and YNFKEQ. Written as DNA, the CDR3 is TGTGCCAGCAGCCAAGAGGGGGATTGGGCGGGTCTCACAGATACGCAGTATTTT. This encodes CASSQEGDWAGLTDTQYF.

This clonotype was counted many times. The CDR3 DNA follows: TGTGCCTCAGCCCCGGGACTATCCTACGAGCAGTACTTC. It is translated as CASAPGLSYEQYF. The rearrangement joins TRBV9 to TRBJ2-7, with TRBD2 matching over 7 bases. V shed 10 bases, J shed 1 base, and the junction held 8 bases outside the gene matches. Germline loops: CDR1 SGDLS, CDR2 YYNGEE. The CDR3 is made up of 13 amino acids.

This clonotype turned up a few times. V is TRBV12-3 or TRBV12-4 and J is TRBJ1-5; tentatively, D is TRBD1 (5 bases). The germline V and J ends were trimmed by 2 bases and 6 bases, with 11 bases remaining between them. This CDR3 is 14 amino acids long. The CDR3 sequence: CASSLWGVAQPQHF. CDR3 DNA sequence: TGTGCCAGCAGTTTATGGGGGGTGGCTCAGCCCCAGCATTTT.

The gene calls are TRBV11-2 and TRBJ1-1; no clear D. This CDR3 contains 15 residues. Trimming removed 0 bases from V and 1 base from J, with 9 bases in between. Germline CDR1 and CDR2: SGHAT and FQNNGV. CDR3 sequence (DNA): TGTGCCAGCAGCTTAGAGGGCCTACGGAACACTGAAGCTTTCTTT. It yields the protein CASSLEGLRNTEAFF.

In its sample, this clonotype was seen many times. The genes are TRBV28 and TRBJ1-1; 7 positions agree with TRBD1. Trimming took 7 bases from V and 1 from J; bases not matched to a gene: 15. The CDR3 loop spans 17 amino acids. Germline CDR1 and CDR2: MDHEN and SYDVKM. The CDR3 nucleotides read TGTGCCAGCACCAGACCCGGGACAGAATTACAGAACACTGAAGCTTTCTTT. Translating it yields CASTRPGTELQNTEAFF.

This clonotype was observed at least ten times. This chain joins TRBV19 and TRBJ1-5, with TRBD1 matching over 8 bases. V was clipped by 5 bases and J by 6 bases; unmatched bases: 6. The CDR3 is 14 residues long. CDR1 and CDR2 from the germline V gene are LNHDA and SQIVND (reference sequence). CDR3 DNA: TGTGCCAGTAGTCGGCCAGGGGGCCTTCAGCCCCAGCATTTT. Residues: CASSRPGGLQPQHF.

The table lists this clonotype with many counts. The V and J genes are TRBV4-1 and TRBJ1-5; weak D call: TRBD1 (6 bases). This CDR3 spans 15 amino acids. Trimming stripped 0 bases from V and 3 bases from J, with 9 bases between. Germline V CDR1 and CDR2: MGHRA, YSYEKL. In nucleotides, the CDR3 is TGCGCCAGCAGCCAAGACAGGGGTCACAATCAGCCCCAGCATTTT. Its protein is CASSQDRGHNQPQHF.

The genes are TRBV12-3 or TRBV12-4 and TRBJ1-4; TRBD1 matches at 11 bases. The CDR3 consists of 15 residues. J gave up 5 bases and V 3 bases, and 2 bases lay outside the gene matches. The CDR3 nucleotides are TGTGCCAGCAGTTTTGGGACAGGGGGGAATGAAAAACTGTTTTTT. Translated: CASSFGTGGNEKLFF.

This clonotype was seen at least ten times. V gene TRBV7-2 combines with J gene TRBJ2-2; TRBD1 agrees at 7 bases. There are 18 residues in the CDR3. V lost 1 base to trimming and J lost 0 bases; unmatched junction nucleotides: 8. Germline V gene lookup returns CDR1 SGHTA and CDR2 FQGNSA. CDR3 sequence (DNA): TGTGCCAGCAGCTTAGTATCGGGGCAGGGGGCGAACACCGGGGAGCTGTTTTTT. It is translated as CASSLVSGQGANTGELFF.

This clonotype was counted a few times. This chain joins TRBV7-8 and TRBJ1-1; D might be TRBD1 (6 bases). Trimming left V 5 bases short and J 3 bases short, with 16 bases between. The CDR3 runs 15 residues. The V gene's germline CDR1 is SGHVS and CDR2 FQNEAQ. The CDR3 bases are TGTGCCAGCAGCCTACTCAAGGGGGAGGACACTGAAGCTTTCTTT. This codes for CASSLLKGEDTEAFF. Variable domain in full (rest from reference TRBV7-8 and TRBJ1-1): GAGVSQSPRYKVAKRGQDVALRCDPISGHVSLFWYQQALGQGPEFLTYFQNEAQLDKSGLPSDRFFAERPEGSVSTLKIQRTQQEDSAVYLCASSLLKGEDTEAFFGQGTRLTVV.

This chain connects TRBV6-5 to TRBJ2-5; TRBD2 is a possible D gene (6 bases). The CDR3 contains 11 residues. V shed 10 bases and J shed 7 bases, with 13 bases lying between them. Germline CDR1 MNHEY, CDR2 SVGAGI. This CDR3 reads CATCVGGTQYF. CDR3 nucleotides: TGTGCCACCTGCGTGGGGGGGACCCAGTACTTC.